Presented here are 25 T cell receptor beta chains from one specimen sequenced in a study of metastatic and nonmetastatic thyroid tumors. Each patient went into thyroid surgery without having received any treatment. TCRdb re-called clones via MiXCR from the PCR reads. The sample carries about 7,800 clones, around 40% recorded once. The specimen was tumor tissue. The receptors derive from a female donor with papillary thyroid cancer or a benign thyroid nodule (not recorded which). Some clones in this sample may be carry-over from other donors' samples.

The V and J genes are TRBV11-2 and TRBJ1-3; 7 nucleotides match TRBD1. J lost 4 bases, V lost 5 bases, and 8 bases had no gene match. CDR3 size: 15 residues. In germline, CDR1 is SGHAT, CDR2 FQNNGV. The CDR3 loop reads CASSTGGGAGNTIYF. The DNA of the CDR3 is TGTGCCAGCAGCACGGGAGGGGGCGCCGGAAACACCATATATTTT.

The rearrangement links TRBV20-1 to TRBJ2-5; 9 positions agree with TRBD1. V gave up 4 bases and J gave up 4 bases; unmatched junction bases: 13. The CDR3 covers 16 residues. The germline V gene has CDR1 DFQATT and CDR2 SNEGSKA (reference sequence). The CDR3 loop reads CSATPNRQGGRETQYF. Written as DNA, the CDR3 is TGCAGTGCTACGCCAAATCGACAGGGGGGTCGAGAGACCCAGTACTTC.

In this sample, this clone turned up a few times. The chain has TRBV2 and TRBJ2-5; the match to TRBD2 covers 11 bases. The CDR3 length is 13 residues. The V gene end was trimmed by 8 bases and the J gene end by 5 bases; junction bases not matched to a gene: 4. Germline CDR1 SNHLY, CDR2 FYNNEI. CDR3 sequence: CASASGRIETQYF. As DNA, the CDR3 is TGTGCCAGCGCTAGCGGGAGGATCGAGACCCAGTACTTC.

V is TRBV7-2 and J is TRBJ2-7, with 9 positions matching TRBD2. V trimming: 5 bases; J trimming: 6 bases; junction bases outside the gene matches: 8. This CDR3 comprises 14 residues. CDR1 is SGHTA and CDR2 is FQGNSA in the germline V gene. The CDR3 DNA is TGTGCCAGCAGCAGTGGGCGGGAGGGCCGCGAGCAGTACTTC. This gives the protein CASSSGREGREQYF.

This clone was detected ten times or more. The CDR3 DNA is TGTGCCAGCAGTTTAACATTAATTACGGGATCGAGGGGGCGCGACCAAGACTACGAGCAGTACTTC. Residues: CASSLTLITGSRGRDQDYEQYF. The V call is TRBV28, the J call TRBJ2-7; 7 positions match TRBD1. The CDR3 extends over 22 amino acids. CDR1 and CDR2 (germline): MDHEN, SYDVKM. The junction had 28 bases not matched to a gene; V was cut back by 2 bases and J by 3 bases.

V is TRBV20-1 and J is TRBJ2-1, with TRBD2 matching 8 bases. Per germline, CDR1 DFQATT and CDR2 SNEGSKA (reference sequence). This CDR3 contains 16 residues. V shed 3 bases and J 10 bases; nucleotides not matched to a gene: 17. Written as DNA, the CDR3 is TGCAGTGCTAGGAGAATCGGGAGCGGGAGAGGTGAGGAGCAGTTCTTC. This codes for CSARRIGSGRGEEQFF.

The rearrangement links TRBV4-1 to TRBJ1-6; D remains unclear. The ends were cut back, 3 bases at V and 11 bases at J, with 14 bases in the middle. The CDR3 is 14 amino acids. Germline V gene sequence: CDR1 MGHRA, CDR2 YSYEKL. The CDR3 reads CASSHHQPQTPLHF. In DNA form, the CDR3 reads TGCGCCAGCAGCCACCACCAGCCCCAGACACCCCTCCACTTT.

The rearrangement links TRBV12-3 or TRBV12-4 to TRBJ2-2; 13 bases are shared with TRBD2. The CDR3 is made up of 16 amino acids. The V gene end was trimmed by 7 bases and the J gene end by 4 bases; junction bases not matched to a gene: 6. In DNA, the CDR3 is TGTGCCAGCACCGACGGACTAGCGGGAGTCACCGGGGAGCTGTTTTTT. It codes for CASTDGLAGVTGELFF.

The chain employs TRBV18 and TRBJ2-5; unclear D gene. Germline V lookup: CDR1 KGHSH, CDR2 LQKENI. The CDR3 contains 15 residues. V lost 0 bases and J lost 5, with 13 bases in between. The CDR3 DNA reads TGTGCCAGCTCACCACCGCTGGACCGCCAGGAGACCCAGTACTTC. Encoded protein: CASSPPLDRQETQYF.

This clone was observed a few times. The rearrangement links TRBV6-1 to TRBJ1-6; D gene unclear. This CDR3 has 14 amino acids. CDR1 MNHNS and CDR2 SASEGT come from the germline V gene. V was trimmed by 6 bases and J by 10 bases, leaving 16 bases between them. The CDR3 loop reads CASSQSSPWSPLHF. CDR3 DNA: TGTGCCAGCAGCCAGAGTTCGCCTTGGTCACCCCTCCACTTT.

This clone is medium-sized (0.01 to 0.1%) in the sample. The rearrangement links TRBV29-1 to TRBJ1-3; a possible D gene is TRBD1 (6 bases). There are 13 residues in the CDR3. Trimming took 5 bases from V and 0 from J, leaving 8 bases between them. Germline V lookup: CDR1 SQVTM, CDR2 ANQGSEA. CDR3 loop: CSVYRDSGNTIYF. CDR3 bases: TGCAGCGTTTACAGGGACTCTGGAAACACCATATATTTT.

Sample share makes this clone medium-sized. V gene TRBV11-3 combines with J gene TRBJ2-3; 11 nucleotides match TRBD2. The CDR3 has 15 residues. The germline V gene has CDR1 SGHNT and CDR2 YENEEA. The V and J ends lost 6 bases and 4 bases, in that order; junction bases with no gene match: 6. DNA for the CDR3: TGTGCCAGCAGGATAGCGGGAGGGGGAGCAGATACGCAGTATTTT. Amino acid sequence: CASRIAGGGADTQYF. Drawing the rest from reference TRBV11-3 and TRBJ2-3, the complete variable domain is EAGVVQSPRYKIIEKKQPVAFWCNPISGHNTLYWYLQNLGQGPELLIRYENEEAVDDSQLPKDRFSAERLKGVDSTLKIQPAELGDSAVYLCASRIAGGGADTQYFGPGTRLTVL.

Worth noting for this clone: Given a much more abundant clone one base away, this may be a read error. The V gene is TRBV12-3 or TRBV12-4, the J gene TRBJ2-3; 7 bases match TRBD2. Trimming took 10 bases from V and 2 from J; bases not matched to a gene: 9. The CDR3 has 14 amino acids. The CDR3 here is CAMLVGGPTDTQYF. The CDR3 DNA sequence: TGTGCCATGTTGGTGGGAGGGCCCACAGATACGCAGTATTTT.

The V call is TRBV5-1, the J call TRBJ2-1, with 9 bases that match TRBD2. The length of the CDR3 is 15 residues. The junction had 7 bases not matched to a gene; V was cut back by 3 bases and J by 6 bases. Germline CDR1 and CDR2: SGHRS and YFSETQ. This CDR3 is CASSSGLALSNEQFF. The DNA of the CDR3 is TGCGCCAGCAGCTCTGGACTAGCGCTAAGCAATGAGCAGTTCTTC.

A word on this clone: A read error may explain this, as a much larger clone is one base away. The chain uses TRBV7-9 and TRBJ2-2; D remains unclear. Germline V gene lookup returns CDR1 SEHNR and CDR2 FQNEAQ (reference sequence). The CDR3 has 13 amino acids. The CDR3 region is CTSSNTFTGELFF. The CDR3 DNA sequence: TGTACCAGCAGCAATACTTTCACCGGGGAGCTGTTTTTT. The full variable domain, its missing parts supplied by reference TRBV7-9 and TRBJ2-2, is DTGVSQNPRHKITKRGQNVTFRCDPISEHNRLYWYRQTLGQGPEFLTYFQNEAQLEKSRLLSDRFSAERPKGSFSTLEIQRTEQGDSAMYLCTSSNTFTGELFFGEGSRLTVL.

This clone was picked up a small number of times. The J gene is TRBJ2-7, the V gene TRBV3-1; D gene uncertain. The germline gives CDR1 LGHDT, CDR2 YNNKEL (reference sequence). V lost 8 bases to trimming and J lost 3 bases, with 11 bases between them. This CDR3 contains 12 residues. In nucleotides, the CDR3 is TGTGCCAGCTGCCTCACGAGCTACGAGCAGTACTTC. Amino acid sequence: CASCLTSYEQYF.

CDR3 amino acids: CASSLADYGYTF. The DNA for the CDR3 is TGCGCCAGCAGCTTGGCGGACTATGGCTACACCTTC. The rearrangement joins TRBV5-1 to TRBJ1-2; D ambiguous. CDR1 is SGHRS and CDR2 is YFSETQ in the germline V gene. The CDR3 length is 12 residues. V gave up 0 bases and J gave up 3 bases, with 3 bases separating them.

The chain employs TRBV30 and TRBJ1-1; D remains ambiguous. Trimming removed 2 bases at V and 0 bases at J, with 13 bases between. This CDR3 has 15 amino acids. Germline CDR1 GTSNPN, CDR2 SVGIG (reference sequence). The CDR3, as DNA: TGTGCCTGGAGTCAGCCGGGCCCCTTGAACACTGAAGCTTTCTTT. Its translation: CAWSQPGPLNTEAFF.

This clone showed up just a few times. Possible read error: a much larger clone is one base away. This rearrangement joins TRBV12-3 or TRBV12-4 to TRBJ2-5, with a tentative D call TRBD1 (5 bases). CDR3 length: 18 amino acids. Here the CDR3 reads CASSPLRPQVAPVETQYF. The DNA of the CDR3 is TGTGCCAGCAGCCCCCTTAGACCACAGGTGGCGCCGGTTGAGACCCAGTATTTC.

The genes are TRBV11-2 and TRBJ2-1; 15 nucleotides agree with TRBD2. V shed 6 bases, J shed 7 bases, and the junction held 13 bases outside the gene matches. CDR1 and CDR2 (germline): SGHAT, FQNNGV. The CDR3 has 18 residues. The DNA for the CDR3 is TGTGCCAGCAGTACGGGACTAGCGGGAGGTCCTCTTTCGAATGAGCAGTTCTTC. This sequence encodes CASSTGLAGGPLSNEQFF.

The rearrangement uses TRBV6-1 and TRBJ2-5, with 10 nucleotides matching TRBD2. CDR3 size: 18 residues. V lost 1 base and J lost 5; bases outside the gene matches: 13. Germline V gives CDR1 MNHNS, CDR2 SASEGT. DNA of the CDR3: TGTGCCAGCAGTGAAGAGCTAGCGGGAGCTGCGGTCGGGGAGACCCAGTACTTC. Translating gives CASSEELAGAAVGETQYF.

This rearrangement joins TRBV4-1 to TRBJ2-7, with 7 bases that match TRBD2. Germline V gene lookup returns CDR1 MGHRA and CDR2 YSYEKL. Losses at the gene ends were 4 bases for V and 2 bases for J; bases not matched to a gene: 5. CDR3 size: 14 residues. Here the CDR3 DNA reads TGCGCCAGCAGCCCTGCTCGGGGGGCCTACGAGCAGTACTTC. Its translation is CASSPARGAYEQYF.

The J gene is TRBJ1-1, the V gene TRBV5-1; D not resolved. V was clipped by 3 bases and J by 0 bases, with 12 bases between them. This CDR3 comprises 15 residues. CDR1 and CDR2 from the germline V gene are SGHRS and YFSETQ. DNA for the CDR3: TGCGCCAGCAGCTCGGGTCCGGTTATGAACACTGAAGCTTTCTTT. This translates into CASSSGPVMNTEAFF. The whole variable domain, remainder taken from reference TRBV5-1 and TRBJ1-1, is KAGVTQTPRYLIKTRGQQVTLSCSPISGHRSVSWYQQTPGQGLQFLFEYFSETQRNKGNFPGRFSGRQFSNSRSEMNVSTLELGDSALYLCASSSGPVMNTEAFFGQGTRLTVV.

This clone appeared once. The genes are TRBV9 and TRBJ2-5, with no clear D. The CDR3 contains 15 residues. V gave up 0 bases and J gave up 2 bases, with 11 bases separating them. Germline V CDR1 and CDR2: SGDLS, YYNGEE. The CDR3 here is CASSVGGSRQETQYF. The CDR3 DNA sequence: TGTGCCAGCAGCGTAGGTGGCAGCAGACAAGAGACCCAGTACTTC.

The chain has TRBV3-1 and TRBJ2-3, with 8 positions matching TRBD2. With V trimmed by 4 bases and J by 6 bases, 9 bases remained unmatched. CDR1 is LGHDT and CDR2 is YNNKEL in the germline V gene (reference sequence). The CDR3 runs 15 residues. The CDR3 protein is CASSPRGGPGDTQYF. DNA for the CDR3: TGTGCCAGCAGCCCACGGGGGGGGCCGGGGGATACGCAGTATTTT.